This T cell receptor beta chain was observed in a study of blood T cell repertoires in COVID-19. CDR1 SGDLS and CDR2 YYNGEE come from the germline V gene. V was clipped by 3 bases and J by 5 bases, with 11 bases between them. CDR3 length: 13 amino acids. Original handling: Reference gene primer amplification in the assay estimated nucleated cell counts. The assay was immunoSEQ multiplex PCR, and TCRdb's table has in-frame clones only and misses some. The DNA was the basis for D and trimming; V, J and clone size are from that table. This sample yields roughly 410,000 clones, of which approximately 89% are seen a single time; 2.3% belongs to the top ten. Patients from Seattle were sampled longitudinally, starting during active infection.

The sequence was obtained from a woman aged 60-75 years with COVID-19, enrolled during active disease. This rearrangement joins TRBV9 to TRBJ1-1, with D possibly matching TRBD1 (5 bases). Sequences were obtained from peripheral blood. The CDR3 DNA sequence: TGTGCCAGCAGCGAGCTAGACAGTACTGAAGCTTTCTTT. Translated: CASSELDSTEAFF.